A selection of T cell receptor beta chains follows, all from one sample in a study of blood T cell repertoires in COVID-19. The assay was immunoSEQ multiplex PCR, and TCRdb's table has in-frame clones only and misses some. Among some 32,000 clones listed, about 86% were seen once. The material sequenced was peripheral blood. These receptors were taken from a human donor in a cohort sampled during active COVID-19. Each CDR3 is given with its conserved first and last residue. Fields, in order: J gene, clone size, D gene, V gene, CDR3 protein, CDR3 DNA. A D gene is named only where the DNA matches it firmly. Rows give clone size only sometimes, using once, few, many, or a class for an expanded clone.

j_gene: TRBJ1-1
abundance: -
d_gene: -
v_gene: TRBV5-1
CDR3aa: CASSLVGGSNTEAFF
CDR3nt: TGCGCCAGCAGCTTGGTAGGGGGATCGAACACTGAAGCTTTCTTT

j_gene: TRBJ2-3
abundance: once
d_gene: TRBD2
v_gene: TRBV9
CDR3aa: CASSVEIAGGDTQYF
CDR3nt: TGTGCCAGCAGCGTAGAAATAGCGGGGGGAGATACGCAGTATTTT

j_gene: TRBJ2-3
abundance: -
d_gene: -
v_gene: TRBV7-2
CDR3aa: CASCATARPDLTQYF
CDR3nt: TGTGCCAGCTGCGCCACGGCCAGGCCGGATTTGACGCAGTATTTT

j_gene: TRBJ1-3
abundance: -
d_gene: TRBD1
v_gene: TRBV6-6
CDR3aa: CASSPRDSPFSGNTIYF
CDR3nt: TGTGCCAGCAGTCCGCGGGACAGTCCATTCTCTGGAAACACCATATATTTT

j_gene: TRBJ2-2
abundance: -
d_gene: TRBD2
v_gene: TRBV9
CDR3aa: CASSVDPGRGTGELFF
CDR3nt: TGTGCCAGCAGCGTAGATCCAGGGAGGGGCACCGGGGAGCTGTTTTTT

j_gene: TRBJ1-6
abundance: -
d_gene: -
v_gene: TRBV6-4
CDR3aa: CASSDQGRNSPLHF
CDR3nt: TGTGCCAGCAGTGACCAGGGAAGAAATTCACCCCTCCACTTT

j_gene: TRBJ2-1
abundance: -
d_gene: TRBD2
v_gene: TRBV10-1
CDR3aa: CASSSGGTAYNEQFF
CDR3nt: TGCGCCAGCAGTAGCGGGGGGACTGCCTACAATGAGCAGTTCTTC

j_gene: TRBJ1-2
abundance: -
d_gene: TRBD1
v_gene: TRBV7-9
CDR3aa: CASSGDRAGNYGYTF
CDR3nt: TGTGCCAGCAGCGGGGACAGGGCAGGAAACTATGGCTACACCTTC

j_gene: TRBJ2-7
abundance: -
d_gene: -
v_gene: TRBV5-4
CDR3aa: CASSSGRESSYEQYF
CDR3nt: TGTGCCAGCAGCTCAGGACGGGAAAGCTCCTACGAGCAGTACTTC

j_gene: TRBJ1-6
abundance: -
d_gene: -
v_gene: TRBV18
CDR3aa: CASSPSQTYNSPLHF
CDR3nt: TGTGCCAGCTCACCCAGTCAGACCTATAATTCACCCCTCCACTTT

j_gene: TRBJ1-6
abundance: few
d_gene: -
v_gene: TRBV9
CDR3aa: CASSEGSSYNSPLHF
CDR3nt: TGTGCCAGCAGCGAAGGGAGTTCCTATAATTCACCCCTCCACTTT

j_gene: TRBJ2-7
abundance: -
d_gene: -
v_gene: TRBV2
CDR3aa: CASWGLSDYEQYF
CDR3nt: TGTGCCAGCTGGGGACTCTCGGACTACGAGCAGTACTTC

j_gene: TRBJ1-2
abundance: once
d_gene: TRBD1
v_gene: TRBV3-1/TRBV3-2
CDR3aa: CASSQGQGAQGYGYTF
CDR3nt: TGTGCCAGCAGCCAAGGACAGGGGGCGCAGGGGTATGGCTACACCTTC

j_gene: TRBJ2-5
abundance: -
d_gene: TRBD2
v_gene: TRBV10-2
CDR3aa: CASSEAGGPGETQYF
CDR3nt: TGCGCCAGCAGTGAGGCGGGGGGGCCGGGGGAGACCCAGTACTTC

j_gene: TRBJ2-5
abundance: few
d_gene: -
v_gene: TRBV7-5
CDR3aa: CARSARSDRGYQETQYF
CDR3nt: TGTGCCAGAAGCGCGCGGTCGGACAGGGGGTACCAAGAGACCCAGTACTTC

j_gene: TRBJ2-3
abundance: -
d_gene: TRBD1
v_gene: TRBV9
CDR3aa: CASSETGAGQGTDTQYF
CDR3nt: TGTGCCAGCAGCGAGACAGGGGCGGGGCAGGGCACAGATACGCAGTATTTT

j_gene: TRBJ1-5
abundance: few
d_gene: -
v_gene: TRBV4-1
CDR3aa: CASSQVTSNQPQHF
CDR3nt: TGCGCCAGCAGCCAAGTAACTTCCAATCAGCCCCAGCATTTT

j_gene: TRBJ2-7
abundance: -
d_gene: -
v_gene: TRBV2
CDR3aa: CVSSENSYEQYF
CDR3nt: TGTGTCAGCAGTGAGAACAGCTACGAGCAGTACTTC

j_gene: TRBJ1-1
abundance: few
d_gene: -
v_gene: TRBV30
CDR3aa: CAWSVTSGTEAFF
CDR3nt: TGTGCCTGGAGTGTAACCTCGGGGACTGAAGCTTTCTTT

j_gene: TRBJ2-3
abundance: -
d_gene: -
v_gene: TRBV19
CDR3aa: CASTMGGPTDTQYF
CDR3nt: TGTGCCAGTACCATGGGGGGGCCCACAGATACGCAGTATTTT

j_gene: TRBJ1-2
abundance: -
d_gene: -
v_gene: TRBV3-1/TRBV3-2
CDR3aa: CASSQGVGERGYTF
CDR3nt: TGTGCCAGCAGCCAAGGCGTAGGGGAAAGAGGCTACACCTTC

j_gene: TRBJ1-1
abundance: -
d_gene: -
v_gene: TRBV11-2
CDR3aa: CASSLLTRTVNTEAFF
CDR3nt: TGTGCCAGCAGCCTCCTAACGAGGACAGTGAACACTGAAGCTTTCTTT

j_gene: TRBJ2-3
abundance: -
d_gene: -
v_gene: TRBV27
CDR3aa: CASRAGRPSADTQYF
CDR3nt: TGTGCCAGCAGAGCGGGCCGCCCGAGCGCAGATACGCAGTATTTT

j_gene: TRBJ2-5
abundance: -
d_gene: TRBD1
v_gene: TRBV10-1
CDR3aa: CASSDYGTGMETQYF
CDR3nt: TGCGCCAGCAGTGATTATGGGACAGGGATGGAGACCCAGTACTTC

j_gene: TRBJ2-1
abundance: -
d_gene: TRBD2
v_gene: TRBV10-1
CDR3aa: CASSESRLAGGLTNEQFF
CDR3nt: TGCGCCAGCAGTGAGTCGCGACTAGCGGGAGGATTGACCAATGAGCAGTTCTTC

j_gene: TRBJ1-6
abundance: -
d_gene: -
v_gene: TRBV19
CDR3aa: CASTPRDRLSYNSPLHF
CDR3nt: TGTGCCAGTACCCCCCGCGACAGGCTCTCGTATAATTCACCCCTCCACTTT

j_gene: TRBJ1-2
abundance: -
d_gene: TRBD1
v_gene: TRBV30
CDR3aa: CAWTRGPGQGGYTF
CDR3nt: TGTGCCTGGACCCGGGGGCCCGGACAGGGTGGCTACACCTTC

j_gene: TRBJ1-5
abundance: -
d_gene: -
v_gene: TRBV20-1
CDR3aa: CSASGGLERQPQHF
CDR3nt: TGCAGTGCTAGTGGCGGGTTAGAGAGGCAGCCCCAGCATTTT

j_gene: TRBJ2-7
abundance: -
d_gene: -
v_gene: TRBV5-1
CDR3aa: CASSLGGKSEQYF
CDR3nt: TGCGCCAGCAGCTTGGGCGGGAAGAGCGAGCAGTACTTC

j_gene: TRBJ2-3
abundance: -
d_gene: -
v_gene: TRBV3-1/TRBV3-2
CDR3aa: CASRQEAGSTDTQYF
CDR3nt: TGTGCCAGCAGGCAGGAGGCGGGGAGTACAGATACGCAGTATTTT

j_gene: TRBJ2-1
abundance: once
d_gene: -
v_gene: TRBV24-1
CDR3aa: CATSEPGMGQFF
CDR3nt: TGTGCCACCAGTGAGCCAGGGATGGGGCAGTTCTTC

j_gene: TRBJ2-1
abundance: -
d_gene: TRBD1
v_gene: TRBV19
CDR3aa: CASSMNPGQAVRNEQFF
CDR3nt: TGTGCCAGTAGTATGAACCCCGGACAGGCGGTCAGGAATGAGCAGTTCTTC

j_gene: TRBJ1-1
abundance: -
d_gene: -
v_gene: TRBV25-1
CDR3aa: CASGGASGVNTEAFF
CDR3nt: TGTGCCTCGGGGGGGGCGTCAGGAGTGAACACTGAAGCTTTCTTT

j_gene: TRBJ2-7
abundance: -
d_gene: TRBD1
v_gene: TRBV11-2
CDR3aa: CASGGQASEQYF
CDR3nt: TGTGCCAGCGGAGGACAGGCTAGTGAGCAGTACTTC

j_gene: TRBJ1-1
abundance: -
d_gene: -
v_gene: TRBV4-1
CDR3aa: CASSQGQGNTEAFF
CDR3nt: TGCGCCAGCAGCCAAGGTCAGGGGAACACTGAAGCTTTCTTT

j_gene: TRBJ2-3
abundance: -
d_gene: -
v_gene: TRBV29-1
CDR3aa: CSADLAGTQYF
CDR3nt: TGCAGCGCCGACCTAGCTGGTACGCAGTATTTT

j_gene: TRBJ2-7
abundance: -
d_gene: -
v_gene: TRBV27
CDR3aa: CASLKRGPGGVEQYF
CDR3nt: TGTGCCAGCTTGAAAAGGGGACCCGGGGGTGTCGAGCAGTACTTC

j_gene: TRBJ1-4
abundance: -
d_gene: -
v_gene: TRBV7-6
CDR3aa: CASSLGIGAGNEKLFF
CDR3nt: TGTGCCAGCAGCTTAGGGATAGGGGCAGGGAATGAAAAACTGTTTTTT

j_gene: TRBJ2-3
abundance: -
d_gene: -
v_gene: TRBV2
CDR3aa: CASSASRGTDTQYF
CDR3nt: TGTGCCAGCAGTGCTTCACGGGGCACAGATACGCAGTATTTT

j_gene: TRBJ2-7
abundance: -
d_gene: TRBD1
v_gene: TRBV7-3
CDR3aa: CASSLSGQGSYEQYF
CDR3nt: TGTGCCAGCAGCTTAAGTGGACAGGGCTCCTACGAGCAGTACTTC

j_gene: TRBJ1-4
abundance: -
d_gene: TRBD1
v_gene: TRBV19
CDR3aa: CASRIGQGPTNEKLFF
CDR3nt: TGTGCCAGTAGGATAGGACAGGGCCCTACTAATGAAAAACTGTTTTTT